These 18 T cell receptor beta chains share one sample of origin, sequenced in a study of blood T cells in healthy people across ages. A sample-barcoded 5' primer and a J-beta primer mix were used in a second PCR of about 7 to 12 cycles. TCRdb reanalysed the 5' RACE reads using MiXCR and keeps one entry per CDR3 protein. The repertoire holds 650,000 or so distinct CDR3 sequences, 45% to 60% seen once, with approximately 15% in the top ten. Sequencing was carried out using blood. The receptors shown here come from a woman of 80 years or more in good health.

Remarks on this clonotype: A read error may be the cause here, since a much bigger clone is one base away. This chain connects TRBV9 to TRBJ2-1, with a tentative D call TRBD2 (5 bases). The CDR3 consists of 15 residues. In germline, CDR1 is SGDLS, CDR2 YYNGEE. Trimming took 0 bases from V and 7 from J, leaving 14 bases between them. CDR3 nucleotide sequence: TGTGCCAGCAGCGTAGTCGTCAGCGAGGGTAATGAGCAGTTCTTC. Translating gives CASSVVVSEGNEQFF.

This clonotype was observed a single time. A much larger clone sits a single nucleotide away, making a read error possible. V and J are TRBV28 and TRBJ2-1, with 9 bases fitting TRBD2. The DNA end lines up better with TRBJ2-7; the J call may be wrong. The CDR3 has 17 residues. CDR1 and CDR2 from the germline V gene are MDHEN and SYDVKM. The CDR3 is CASSFALAGPLYNEQYF. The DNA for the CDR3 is TGTGCCAGCAGTTTCGCGCTAGCGGGACCCCTCTACAATGAGCAGTACTTC.

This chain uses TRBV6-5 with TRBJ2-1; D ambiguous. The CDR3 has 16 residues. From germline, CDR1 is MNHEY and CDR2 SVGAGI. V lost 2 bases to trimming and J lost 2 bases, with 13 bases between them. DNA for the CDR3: TGTGCCAGCAGTTACACGGTGACGGTGGCCTACAATGAGCAGTTCTTC. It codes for CASSYTVTVAYNEQFF.

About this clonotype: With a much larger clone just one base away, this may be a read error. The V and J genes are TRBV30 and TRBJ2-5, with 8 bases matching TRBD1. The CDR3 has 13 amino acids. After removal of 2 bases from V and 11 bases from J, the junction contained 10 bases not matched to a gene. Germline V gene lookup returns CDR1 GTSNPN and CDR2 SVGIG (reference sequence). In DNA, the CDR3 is TGTGCCTGGAGTCGGGGACAGGACAATGAGCAGTACTTC. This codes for CAWSRGQDNEQYF.

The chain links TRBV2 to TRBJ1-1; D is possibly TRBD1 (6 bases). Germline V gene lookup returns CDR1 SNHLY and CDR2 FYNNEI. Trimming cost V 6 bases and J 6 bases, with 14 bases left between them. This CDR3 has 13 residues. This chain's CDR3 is CASSGGAGAEAFF. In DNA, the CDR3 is TGTGCCAGCAGCGGGGGGGCAGGGGCTGAAGCTTTCTTT.

CDR3 region: CASSSNERNEQFF. CDR3 DNA: TGTGCCAGCAGCTCCAATGAACGCAATGAGCAGTTCTTC. The V call is TRBV3-1, the J call TRBJ2-1; no clear D. Germline V gives CDR1 LGHDT, CDR2 YNNKEL (reference sequence). The V end was cut by 5 bases, the J end by 6 bases, with 11 bases between. The CDR3 is 13 residues long.

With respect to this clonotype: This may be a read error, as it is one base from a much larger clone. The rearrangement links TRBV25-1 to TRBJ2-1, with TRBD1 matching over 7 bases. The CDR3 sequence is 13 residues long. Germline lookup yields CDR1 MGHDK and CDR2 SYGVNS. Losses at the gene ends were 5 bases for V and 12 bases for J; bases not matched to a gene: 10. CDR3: CASSFLDRAPQFF. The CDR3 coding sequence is TGTGCCAGCAGTTTCCTCGACAGGGCACCGCAGTTCTTC. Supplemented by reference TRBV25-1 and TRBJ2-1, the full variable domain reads EADIYQTPRYLVIGTGKKITLECSQTMGHDKMYWYQQDPGMELHLIHYSYGVNSTEKGDLSSESTVSRIRTEHFPLTLESARPSHTSQYLCASSFLDRAPQFFGPGTRLTVL.

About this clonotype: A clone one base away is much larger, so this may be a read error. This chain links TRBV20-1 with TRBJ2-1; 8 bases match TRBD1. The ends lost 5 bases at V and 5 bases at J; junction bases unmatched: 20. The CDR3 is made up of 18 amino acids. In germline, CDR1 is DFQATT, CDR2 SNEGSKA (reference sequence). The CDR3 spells CSACPSGQARSGHNEQFF. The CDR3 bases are TGCAGTGCTTGCCCATCGGGACAGGCGAGGTCGGGGCACAATGAGCAGTTCTTC.

The CDR3 DNA is TGTGCCACCAGCAGAGAGGGAGGGTCTGGGGCCAACGTCCTGACTTTC. Its protein product is CATSREGGSGANVLTF. This chain connects TRBV15 to TRBJ2-6, with TRBD2 matching 7 bases. The CDR3 is 16 residues long. Losses at the gene ends were 0 bases for V and 1 base for J; bases not matched to a gene: 0. Germline CDR1 is LNHNV and CDR2 is YYDKDF (reference sequence). The complete variable domain, with remaining parts taken from reference TRBV15 and TRBJ2-6, reads DAMVIQNPRYQVTQFGKPVTLSCSQTLNHNVMYWYQQKSSQAPKLLFHYYDKDFNNEADTPDNFQSRRPNTSFCFLDIRSPGLGDTAMYLCATSREGGSGANVLTFGAGSRLTVL.

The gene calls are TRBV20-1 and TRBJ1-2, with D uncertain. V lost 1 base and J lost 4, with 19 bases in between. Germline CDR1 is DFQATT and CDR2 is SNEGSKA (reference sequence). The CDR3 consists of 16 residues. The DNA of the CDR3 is TGCAGTGCTAGAGGTTCTACAAGGGCAGGAGGCTATGGCTACACCTTC. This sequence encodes CSARGSTRAGGYGYTF.

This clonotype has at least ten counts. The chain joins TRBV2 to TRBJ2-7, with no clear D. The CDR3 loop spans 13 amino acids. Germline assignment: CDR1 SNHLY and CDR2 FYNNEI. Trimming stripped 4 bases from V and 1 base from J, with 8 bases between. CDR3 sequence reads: CASSVWPSYEQYF. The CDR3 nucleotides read TGTGCCAGCAGTGTTTGGCCGTCCTACGAGCAGTACTTC.

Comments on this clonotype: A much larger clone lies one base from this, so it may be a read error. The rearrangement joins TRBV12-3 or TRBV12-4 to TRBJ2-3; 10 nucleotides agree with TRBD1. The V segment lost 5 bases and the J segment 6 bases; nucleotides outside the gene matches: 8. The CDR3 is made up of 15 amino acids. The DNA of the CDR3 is TGTGCCAGCAGTGGTGGGACAGGGGACTATGATACGCAGTATTTT. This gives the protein CASSGGTGDYDTQYF.

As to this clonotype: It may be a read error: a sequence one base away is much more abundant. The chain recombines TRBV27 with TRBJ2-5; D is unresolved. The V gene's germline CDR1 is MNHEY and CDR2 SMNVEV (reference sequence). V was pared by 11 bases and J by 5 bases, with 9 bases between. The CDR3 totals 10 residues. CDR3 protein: CAGVGETQYF. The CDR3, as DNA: TGTGCCGGCGTGGGGGAGACCCAGTACTTC.

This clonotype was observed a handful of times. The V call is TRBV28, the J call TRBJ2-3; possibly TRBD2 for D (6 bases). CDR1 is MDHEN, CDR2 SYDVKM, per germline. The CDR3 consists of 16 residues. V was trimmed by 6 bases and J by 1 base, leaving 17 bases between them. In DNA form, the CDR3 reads TGTGCCAGCAGCCTTCTTTTGTCGGGGGGCACAGATACGCAGTATTTT. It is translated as CASSLLLSGGTDTQYF.

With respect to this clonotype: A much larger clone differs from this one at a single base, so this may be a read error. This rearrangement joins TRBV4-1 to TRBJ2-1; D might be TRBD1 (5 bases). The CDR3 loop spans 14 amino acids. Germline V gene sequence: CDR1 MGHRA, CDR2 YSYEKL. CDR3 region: CAGSQNSGPNGQFF. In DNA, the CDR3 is TGCGCCGGCAGCCAAAATTCAGGGCCCAATGGGCAGTTCTTC.

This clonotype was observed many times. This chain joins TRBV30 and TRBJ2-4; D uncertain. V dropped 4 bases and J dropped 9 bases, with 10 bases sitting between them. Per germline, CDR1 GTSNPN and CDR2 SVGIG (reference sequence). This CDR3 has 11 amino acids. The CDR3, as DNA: TGTGCCTGGACAAATTCCATCATTCAGTACTTC. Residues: CAWTNSIIQYF.

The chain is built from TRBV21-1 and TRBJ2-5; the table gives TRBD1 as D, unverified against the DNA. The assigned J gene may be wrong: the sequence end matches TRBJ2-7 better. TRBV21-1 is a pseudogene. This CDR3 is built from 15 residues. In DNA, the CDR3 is TGTGCCAACAGCAAGCTCGGACAGCCTTGGGGCGAGCAGTACTTC. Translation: CANSKLGQPWGEQYF.

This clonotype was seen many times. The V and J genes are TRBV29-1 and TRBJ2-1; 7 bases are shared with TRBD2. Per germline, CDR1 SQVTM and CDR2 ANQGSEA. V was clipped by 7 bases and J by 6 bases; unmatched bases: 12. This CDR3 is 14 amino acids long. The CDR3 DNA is TGCAGCGCCTCGGGGGGAGGGCCACTCAATGAGCAGTTCTTC. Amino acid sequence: CSASGGGPLNEQFF.